Listed below are T cell receptor beta chains from one sample, sequenced in a study of T cells in Graves' hyperthyroidism and ophthalmopathy. TCRdb recomputed calls from the multiplex PCR reads with MiXCR, one row per CDR3 protein. The sample carries roughly 710,000 distinct CDR3 sequences, around 40% recorded once. Sequences were obtained from blood. These receptors were collected from a woman between 40 and 55 years old with Graves' hyperthyroidism. Both conserved end residues are part of each CDR3. The order of the fields is J gene, clone size, D gene, V gene, CDR3 DNA, CDR3 protein. D genes are given only for firm matches. Expanded clones get a size class; other rows say once, few or many, or leave the size out.

TRBJ1-4 | . | . | TRBV5-6 | TGTGCCAGCAGCCTCGATGGGGGGAGTGGGGAAAAACTGTTTTTT | CASSLDGGSGEKLFF
TRBJ1-1 | few | . | TRBV20-1 | TGCAGTGCTAGTCGGGGGGGCGCCGGCACTGAAGCTTTCTTT | CSASRGGAGTEAFF
TRBJ1-3 | . | . | TRBV20-1 | TGCAGTGCCGAAACTCCTGAACCGGTGGACACCATATATTTT | CSAETPEPVDTIYF
TRBJ1-2 | many | . | TRBV12-3/TRBV12-4 | TGTGCCAGCAGTTTAAAAGGGGAGGTTGGCTACACCTTC | CASSLKGEVGYTF
TRBJ2-7 | . | TRBD1 | TRBV10-2 | TGCGCCAGTAAGCAAGCGGCCAGGGGGAGCGAGCAGTACTTC | CASKQAARGSEQYF
TRBJ1-2 | many | TRBD1 | TRBV6-5 | TGTGCCAGCAGGGCAGGGGGCTCTGACGCTGGCTACACCTTC | CASRAGGSDAGYTF
TRBJ2-5 | few | TRBD2 | TRBV6-2/TRBV6-3 | TGTGCCAGCACTTACCCGGGACTAGCGGGAGGAGAGACCCAGTACTTC | CASTYPGLAGGETQYF
TRBJ1-6 | many | . | TRBV15 | TGTGCCACCAGCAGAGGGGGGGGCGCGGAACCCCTCCACTTT | CATSRGGGAEPLHF
TRBJ1-5 | few | TRBD1 | TRBV10-3 | TGTGCCAGCAGAGGGACAGGGCCGAATCAGCCCCAGCATTTT | CASRGTGPNQPQHF
TRBJ1-4 | many | TRBD1 | TRBV9 | TGTGCCAGCAGCGCGGGACAGGGGAATGAAAAACTGTTTTTT | CASSAGQGNEKLFF
TRBJ1-3 | few | TRBD1 | TRBV5-1 | TGCGCCAGCAGCCCGAGAGAACAGGGGAACTATGGAAACACCATATATTTT | CASSPREQGNYGNTIYF
TRBJ2-7 | . | TRBD2 | TRBV11-2 | TGTGCCAGCAGCTTAGACCGCGGGGGGTCCTTCCCAGATACGCAGTACTTC | CASSLDRGGSFPDTQYF
TRBJ2-7 | . | TRBD1 | TRBV7-9 | TGTGCCAGCAGCTCACCAAGGGACAGGGGCCACGAGCAGTACTTC | CASSSPRDRGHEQYF
TRBJ1-1 | many | . | TRBV20-1 | TGCAGTGCTAGAGATGTCAGGGGGAACACTGAAGCTTTCTTT | CSARDVRGNTEAFF
TRBJ2-7 | . | TRBD2 | TRBV13 | TGTGCCAGCAGCACAACTAATTGGACGGGCAGTAGCGGGAGGGTCTACGAGCAGTACTTC | CASSTTNWTGSSGRVYEQYF
TRBJ1-1 | few | TRBD1 | TRBV20-1 | TGCAGTGCTAGAGTGTGGGACAGAGGAACCGATGAAGCTTTCTTT | CSARVWDRGTDEAFF
TRBJ2-7 | . | . | TRBV19 | TGTGCCAGTAGTATAGAGGGGACACCTCATAACTACGAGCAGTACTTC | CASSIEGTPHNYEQYF
TRBJ2-5 | few | TRBD2 | TRBV6-5 | TGTGCCAGCAGCAAGCGGGAGGAGACCCAGTACTTC | CASSKREETQYF
TRBJ1-2 | . | TRBD1 | TRBV10-3 | TGTGCTAGAGATCCGGGGACAGGCACCGGCTACACCTTC | CARDPGTGTGYTF
TRBJ2-1 | . | . | TRBV7-2 | TGTGCCAGCAGCTTAGTTAGCGGCACCTACAATGAGCAGTTCTTC | CASSLVSGTYNEQFF